The 27 T cell receptor beta chains presented below share a single source sample, sequenced in a study of identical twins. MiXCR, applied by TCRdb to the 5' RACE reads, yields one record per CDR3 protein. The table lists over 200,000 distinct CDR3 sequences, over 9.5% of them singletons, with over 8% in the top ten. Material for sequencing was memory T cells sorted from blood. These receptors were collected from a man between 50 and 59 years old in good health.

This clonotype was detected many times. The rearrangement joins TRBV4-1 to TRBJ2-3, with 15 bases lining up with TRBD2. Per the germline V gene, CDR1 is MGHRA and CDR2 is YSYEKL. J lost 4 bases, V lost 0 bases, and 14 bases had no gene match. The CDR3 totals 21 residues. CDR3 residues: CASSQDRGPGLAGGWSDTQYF. The CDR3 coding sequence is TGCGCCAGCAGCCAAGATCGGGGACCGGGACTAGCGGGGGGTTGGTCAGATACGCAGTATTTT.

The chain has TRBV5-6 and TRBJ1-2; 7 bases fit TRBD1. Trimming at V came to 7 bases and at J to 4 bases, leaving 7 bases not matched to a gene. There are 13 residues in the CDR3. CDR1 is SGHDT, CDR2 YYEEEE, per germline. Here the CDR3 reads CASAGGISYGYTF. CDR3 DNA: TGTGCCAGCGCAGGGGGGATAAGCTATGGCTACACCTTC.

The chain employs TRBV7-2 and TRBJ2-3, with D uncertain. The CDR3 is 13 amino acids. V was shortened by 1 base and J by 2 bases, with 4 bases between the two germline ends. The germline V gene has CDR1 SGHTA and CDR2 FQGNSA. The CDR3 protein is CASSLDYTDTQYF. In DNA form, the CDR3 reads TGTGCCAGCAGCTTAGATTACACAGATACGCAGTATTTT.

Comment on this clonotype: Its ends do not fully match the called genes, so a read error is possible. The chain couples TRBV20-1 to TRBJ2-7; D may be TRBD2 (5 bases). CDR3 length: 13 residues. CDR1 is DFQATT and CDR2 is SNEGSKA in the germline V gene (reference sequence). CDR3 amino acids: CSTRDRERTEQYF. The CDR3 DNA is TGCAGTACTAGAGACCGCGAACGAACCGAGCAGTACTTC.

V usage is TRBV9 and J usage is TRBJ1-6; 8 bases line up with TRBD1. The CDR3 totals 15 residues. The germline CDR1 and CDR2 sequences are SGDLS and YYNGEE. V lost 2 bases to trimming and J lost 9 bases; unmatched junction nucleotides: 7. The CDR3 DNA reads TGTGCCAGCAGCGTCCGAACAGGGGGGGTTTCACCCCTCCACTTT. Translated: CASSVRTGGVSPLHF.

This clonotype has ten or more counts. The chain recombines TRBV19 with TRBJ2-7, with 11 bases aligning to TRBD2. This CDR3 is 15 amino acids long. Germline V gene data show CDR1 as LNHDA and CDR2 as SQIVND (reference sequence). The V and J ends lost 3 bases and 4 bases, in that order; junction bases with no gene match: 5. In DNA, the CDR3 is TGTGCCAGTAGTATGTTCCCTAGCGGGGGGTACGAGCAGTACTTC. It is translated as CASSMFPSGGYEQYF. Based on the CDR3 plus reference TRBV19 and TRBJ2-7, the full variable domain is DGGITQSPKYLFRKEGQNVTLSCEQNLNHDAMYWYRQDPGQGLRLIYYSQIVNDFQKGDIAEGYSVSREKKESFPLTVTSAQKNPTAFYLCASSMFPSGGYEQYFGPGTRLTVT.

In its sample, this clonotype was seen a few times. The genes are TRBV6-5 and TRBJ1-3; 7 bases are a match to TRBD1. Unmatched junction bases numbered 11, after V lost 2 bases and J lost 1 base. This CDR3 has 18 residues. Germline values: CDR1 MNHEY, CDR2 SVGAGI. The CDR3 DNA reads TGTGCCAGCAGTTACCCGACTGACAGGGACTTTTCTGGAAACACCATATATTTT. Translated: CASSYPTDRDFSGNTIYF.

A remark on this clonotype: This may be a read error, as it is one base from a much larger clone. The V and J genes are TRBV10-3 and TRBJ1-5; no clear D gene. Germline CDR1 and CDR2: ENHRY and SYGVKD. This CDR3 has 13 residues. Between the trimmed V and J ends, which lost 0 bases and 3 bases, there was a span of 3 bases. The CDR3 sequence: CAISESTNQPQHF. CDR3 bases: TGTGCCATCAGTGAGTCGACCAATCAGCCCCAGCATTTT.

This clonotype was detected only a few times. The chain is built from TRBV7-9 and TRBJ2-1; possibly TRBD2 for D (5 bases). The CDR3 has 16 amino acids. Trimming left V 5 bases short and J 0 bases short, with 14 bases between. Germline loops: CDR1 SEHNR, CDR2 FQNEAQ (reference sequence). The CDR3 sequence is CASSDGVASSYNEQFF. CDR3 DNA sequence: TGTGCCAGCAGCGACGGGGTAGCGAGCTCCTACAATGAGCAGTTCTTC.

This clonotype was detected only once. This chain links TRBV4-2 with TRBJ2-7; TRBD2 matches 10 bases. CDR1 is LGHNA and CDR2 is YNFKEQ in the germline V gene. The CDR3 contains 17 residues. After removal of 2 bases from V and 4 bases from J, the junction contained 11 bases not matched to a gene. The CDR3, as DNA: TGTGCCAGCAGCCAACTAGCTGGGACTAGCGATGTTTACGAGCAGTACTTC. This sequence encodes CASSQLAGTSDVYEQYF.

This clonotype was picked up a small number of times. The V gene is TRBV28, the J gene TRBJ2-7; D is unresolved. The germline gives CDR1 MDHEN, CDR2 SYDVKM. CDR3 length: 12 amino acids. V was cut by 1 base and J by 4 bases, with 5 bases left in between. Here the CDR3 DNA reads TGTGCCAGCAGTTTATTTCGGTACGAGCAGTACTTC. This codes for CASSLFRYEQYF.

This clonotype was seen repeatedly, ten times or more. The V gene is TRBV6-2 or TRBV6-3, the J gene TRBJ1-2; D gene ambiguous. CDR3 size: 13 residues. CDR1 is MNHEY, CDR2 SVGEGT, per germline. The V gene lost 2 bases and the J gene lost 8 bases, with 12 bases spanning the gap. This CDR3 is CASSYGYVGGYTF. In DNA, the CDR3 is TGTGCCAGCAGTTACGGGTACGTCGGAGGCTACACCTTC.

This clonotype was detected ten times or more. V usage is TRBV4-1 and J usage is TRBJ2-3, with D possibly being TRBD1 or TRBD2 (6 bases each). With 6 bases removed from V and 1 base from J, the gap between germline ends came to 14 bases. Germline lookup yields CDR1 MGHRA and CDR2 YSYEKL. The CDR3 runs to 15 residues. The CDR3 loop is CASSPGGGRTDTQYF. In nucleotides, the CDR3 is TGCGCCAGCAGTCCCGGAGGGGGACGCACAGATACGCAGTATTTT.

This chain links TRBV20-1 with TRBJ1-6; 9 nucleotides agree with TRBD1. This CDR3 comprises 16 residues. Germline V gene sequence: CDR1 DFQATT, CDR2 SNEGSKA (reference sequence). After removal of 2 bases from V and 5 bases from J, the junction contained 7 bases not matched to a gene. In DNA, the CDR3 is TGCAGTGCTAGATCTCGGACAGGGGCTAATAATTCACCCCTCCACTTT. This codes for CSARSRTGANNSPLHF.

This clonotype was seen repeatedly, ten times or more. The V and J genes are TRBV20-1 and TRBJ1-1; a weak D match, TRBD1 (5 bases). Between the trimmed V and J ends, which lost 0 bases and 7 bases, there was a span of 12 bases. Germline V gene data show CDR1 as DFQATT and CDR2 as SNEGSKA (reference sequence). This CDR3 region has 13 residues. CDR3 coding DNA: TGCAGTGCTAGAGATAGCAGGGTCGGTGAAGCTTTCTTT. The encoded protein is CSARDSRVGEAFF.

This clonotype was counted a few times. V usage is TRBV4-3 and J usage is TRBJ2-1; TRBD2 aligns across 7 bases. The germline V gene has CDR1 LGHNA and CDR2 YSLEER. V was clipped by 3 bases and J by 4 bases; unmatched bases: 3. This CDR3 comprises 14 residues. The CDR3 is CASSQERDYNEQFF. The CDR3 DNA is TGCGCCAGCAGCCAGGAGCGGGATTACAATGAGCAGTTCTTC.

The V call is TRBV4-3, the J call TRBJ2-1; TRBD2 matches 11 bases. The germline V gene encodes CDR1 LGHNA and CDR2 YSLEER. CDR3 length equals 16 residues. The V gene end was trimmed by 4 bases and the J gene end by 5 bases; junction bases not matched to a gene: 7. The CDR3 DNA reads TGCGCCAGCAGCCTCATGACTAGCGGGGCTCACAATGAGCAGTTCTTC. This sequence encodes CASSLMTSGAHNEQFF.

This clonotype has more than one count but fewer than ten. This chain joins TRBV10-3 and TRBJ2-7; 9 bases are shared with TRBD1. Germline CDR1 reads ENHRY; CDR2 reads SYGVKD. This CDR3 region has 14 residues. V lost 5 bases and J lost 3; bases outside the gene matches: 5. The CDR3 loop is CAISPDRGSYEQYF. In nucleotides, the CDR3 is TGTGCCATCAGTCCAGACAGGGGGAGCTACGAGCAGTACTTC.

This clonotype was seen many times. The chain uses TRBV6-1 and TRBJ2-1, with 8 positions matching TRBD2. The CDR3 is made up of 14 amino acids. J gave up 5 bases and V 8 bases, and 8 bases lay outside the gene matches. Looked up from germline, CDR1 is MNHNS and CDR2 is SASEGT. CDR3 in amino acids: CASAGGSYDNEQFF. The CDR3 DNA follows: TGTGCCAGCGCGGGAGGTTCGTATGACAATGAGCAGTTCTTC.

Many counts were recorded for this clonotype. The gene calls are TRBV10-3 and TRBJ2-4; possibly TRBD1 or TRBD2 for D (5 bases each). The V and J ends lost 0 bases and 6 bases respectively, with 18 bases between them. From germline, CDR1 is ENHRY and CDR2 SYGVKD. The CDR3 is made up of 17 amino acids. The DNA for the CDR3 is TGTGCCATCAGTGAGTCGTTCGAAGCTTCGGGGCGAAACATTCAGTACTTC. This sequence encodes CAISESFEASGRNIQYF.

The V call is TRBV6-5, the J call TRBJ2-2; 8 positions agree with TRBD1. After removal of 4 bases from V and 5 bases from J, the junction contained 6 bases not matched to a gene. The germline gives CDR1 MNHEY, CDR2 SVGAGI. This CDR3 comprises 15 residues. This CDR3 reads CASSSGQGWTGELFF. In DNA, the CDR3 is TGTGCCAGCAGTTCCGGACAGGGTTGGACCGGGGAGCTGTTTTTT.

In its sample, this clonotype was seen many times. This chain links TRBV7-2 with TRBJ2-7; no reliable D call. Germline-derived CDR1 and CDR2 are SGHTA and FQGNSA. The CDR3 consists of 15 residues. The V and J ends lost 6 bases and 0 bases respectively, with 15 bases between them. The CDR3 DNA follows: TGTGCCAGCAGTCAAGGAAGTACCTCCTCCTACGAGCAGTACTTC. Translated, it gives CASSQGSTSSYEQYF.

This clonotype was seen ten or more times. The chain couples TRBV20-1 to TRBJ2-1; 11 bases line up with TRBD2. This CDR3 spans 14 amino acids. Germline CDR1 and CDR2: DFQATT and SNEGSKA (reference sequence). Unmatched junction bases numbered 7, after V lost 5 bases and J lost 7 bases. CDR3 loop: CSAYTSGRVNEQFF. For the CDR3, the DNA is TGCAGTGCTTACACTAGCGGGAGAGTTAATGAGCAGTTCTTC.

The sample holds many counts of this clonotype. V gene TRBV10-3 combines with J gene TRBJ2-5, with 7 nucleotides matching TRBD1. CDR1 ENHRY and CDR2 SYGVKD come from the germline V gene. The length of the CDR3 is 15 residues. V lost 4 bases, J lost 5 bases, and 10 bases stayed unmatched. CDR3 in DNA: TGTGCCATCAGTGGAACGACAGGGATGGGGGAGACCCAGTACTTC. It is translated as CAISGTTGMGETQYF.

This clonotype was observed at least ten times. The chain has TRBV12-3 or TRBV12-4 and TRBJ2-3; tentatively, D is TRBD2 (6 bases). Between the trimmed V and J ends, which lost 1 base and 0 bases, there was a span of 20 bases. This CDR3 has 19 residues. The CDR3 DNA is TGTGCCAGCAGTTTAGGTAGCGCGGGGTGGAACAAGAGCACAGATACGCAGTATTTT. Protein product: CASSLGSAGWNKSTDTQYF.

This clonotype was recorded a few times. The chain couples TRBV28 to TRBJ2-1; 7 nucleotides align to TRBD1. Per the germline V gene, CDR1 is MDHEN and CDR2 is SYDVKM. Unmatched junction bases numbered 22, after V lost 10 bases and J lost 7 bases. The CDR3 loop spans 17 amino acids. Here the CDR3 reads CATLGPRQGWSGNEQFF. Written as DNA, the CDR3 is TGTGCCACCCTTGGGCCCAGACAGGGTTGGTCGGGGAATGAGCAGTTCTTC.

This clonotype was picked up one time. The chain uses TRBV7-8 and TRBJ1-1; perhaps TRBD1 as D (5 bases). The CDR3 consists of 17 residues. Germline V CDR1 and CDR2: SGHVS, FQNEAQ. V was trimmed by 2 bases and J by 0 bases, leaving 16 bases between them. The CDR3 DNA reads as TGTGCCAGCAGCTTAAGGGCAGGGCCGAGATTGAACACTGAAGCTTTCTTT. Protein: CASSLRAGPRLNTEAFF.